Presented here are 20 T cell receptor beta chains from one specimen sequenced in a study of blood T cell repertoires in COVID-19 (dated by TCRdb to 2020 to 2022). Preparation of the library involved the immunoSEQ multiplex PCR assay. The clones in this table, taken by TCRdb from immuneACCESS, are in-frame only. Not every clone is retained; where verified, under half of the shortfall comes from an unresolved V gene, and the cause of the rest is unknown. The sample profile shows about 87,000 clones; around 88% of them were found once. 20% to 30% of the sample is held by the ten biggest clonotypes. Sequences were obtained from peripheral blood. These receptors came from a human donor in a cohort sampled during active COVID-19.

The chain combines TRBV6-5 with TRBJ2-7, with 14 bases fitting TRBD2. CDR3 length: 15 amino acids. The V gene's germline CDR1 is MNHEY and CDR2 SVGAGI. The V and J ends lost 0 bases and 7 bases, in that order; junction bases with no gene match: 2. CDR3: CASSYSGLAGAEQYF. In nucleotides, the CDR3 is TGTGCCAGCAGTTACTCGGGACTAGCGGGAGCAGAGCAGTACTTC.

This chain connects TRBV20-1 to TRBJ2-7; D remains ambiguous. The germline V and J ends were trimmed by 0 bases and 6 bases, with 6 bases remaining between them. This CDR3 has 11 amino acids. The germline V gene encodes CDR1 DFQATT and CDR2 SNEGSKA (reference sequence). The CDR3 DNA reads TGCAGTGCTAGAGATATCCGCGAGCAGTACTTC. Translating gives CSARDIREQYF.

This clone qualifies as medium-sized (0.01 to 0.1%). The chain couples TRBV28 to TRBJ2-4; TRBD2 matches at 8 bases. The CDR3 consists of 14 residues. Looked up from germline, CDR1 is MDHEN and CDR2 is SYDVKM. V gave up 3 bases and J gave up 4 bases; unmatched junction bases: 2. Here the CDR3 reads CASSFRGGKNIQYF. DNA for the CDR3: TGTGCCAGCAGTTTCCGGGGGGGGAAAAACATTCAGTACTTC.

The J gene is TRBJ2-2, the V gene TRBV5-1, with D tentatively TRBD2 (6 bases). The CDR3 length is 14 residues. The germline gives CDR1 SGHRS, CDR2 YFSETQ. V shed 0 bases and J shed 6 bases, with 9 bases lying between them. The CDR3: CASSLGGVAGELFF. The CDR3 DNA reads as TGCGCCAGCAGCTTGGGCGGGGTGGCCGGGGAGCTGTTTTTT.

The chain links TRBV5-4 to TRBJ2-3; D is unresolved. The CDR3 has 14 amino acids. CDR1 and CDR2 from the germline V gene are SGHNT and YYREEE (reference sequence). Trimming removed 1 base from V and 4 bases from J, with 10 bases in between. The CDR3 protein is CASSLWAGPDTQYF. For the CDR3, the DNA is TGTGCCAGCAGCTTGTGGGCCGGTCCAGATACGCAGTATTTT.

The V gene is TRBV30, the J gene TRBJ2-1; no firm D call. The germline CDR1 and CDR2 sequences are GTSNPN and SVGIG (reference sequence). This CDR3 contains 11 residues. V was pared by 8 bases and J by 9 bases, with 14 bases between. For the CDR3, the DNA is TGTGCCGTTGGCTCGCCAAGTGAGCAGTTCTTC. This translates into CAVGSPSEQFF.

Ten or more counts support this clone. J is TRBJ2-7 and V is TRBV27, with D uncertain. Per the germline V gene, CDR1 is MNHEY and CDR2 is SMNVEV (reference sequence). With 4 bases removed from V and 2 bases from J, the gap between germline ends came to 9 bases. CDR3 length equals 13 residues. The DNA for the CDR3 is TGTGCCAGCAGTTACAGCATAACCTACGAGCAGTACTTC. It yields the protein CASSYSITYEQYF.

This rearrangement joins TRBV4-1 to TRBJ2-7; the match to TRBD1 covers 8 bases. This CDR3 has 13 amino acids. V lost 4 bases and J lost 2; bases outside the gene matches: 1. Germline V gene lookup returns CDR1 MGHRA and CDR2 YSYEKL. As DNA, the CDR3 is TGCGCCAGCAGCCCGGGACAGGCCTACGAGCAGTACTTC. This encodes CASSPGQAYEQYF.

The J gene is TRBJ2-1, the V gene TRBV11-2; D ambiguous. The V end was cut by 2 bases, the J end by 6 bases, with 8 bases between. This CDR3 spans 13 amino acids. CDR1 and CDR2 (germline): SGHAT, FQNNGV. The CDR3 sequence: CASSLNSANEQFF. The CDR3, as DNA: TGTGCCAGCAGCTTAAACAGTGCCAATGAGCAGTTCTTC.

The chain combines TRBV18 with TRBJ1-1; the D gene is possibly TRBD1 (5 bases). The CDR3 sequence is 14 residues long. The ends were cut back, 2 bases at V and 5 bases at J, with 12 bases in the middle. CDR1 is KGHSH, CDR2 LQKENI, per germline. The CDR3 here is CASSPGHLRTEAFF. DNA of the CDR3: TGTGCCAGCTCACCAGGACACCTGAGGACTGAAGCTTTCTTT.

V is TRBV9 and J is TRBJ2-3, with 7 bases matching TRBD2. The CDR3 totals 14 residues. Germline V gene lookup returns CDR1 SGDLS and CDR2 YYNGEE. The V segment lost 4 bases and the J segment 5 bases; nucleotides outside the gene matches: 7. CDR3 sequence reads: CASSTSGAGDTQYF. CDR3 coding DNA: TGTGCCAGCAGCACCAGCGGGGCGGGAGATACGCAGTATTTT.

CDR3 DNA sequence: TGTGCCAGCAGCCAGGGACTAGCGGGAGGGGACAATGAGCAGTTCTTC. Its protein product is CASSQGLAGGDNEQFF. This chain connects TRBV11-3 to TRBJ2-1, with 16 bases lining up with TRBD2. Unmatched junction bases numbered 3, after V lost 5 bases and J lost 5 bases. Germline lookup yields CDR1 SGHNT and CDR2 YENEEA. The CDR3 has 16 amino acids.

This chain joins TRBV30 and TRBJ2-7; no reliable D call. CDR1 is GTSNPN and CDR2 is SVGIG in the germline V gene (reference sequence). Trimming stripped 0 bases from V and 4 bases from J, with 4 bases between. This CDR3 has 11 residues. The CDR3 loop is CAWSVKYEQYF. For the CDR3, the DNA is TGTGCCTGGAGTGTTAAATACGAGCAGTACTTC.

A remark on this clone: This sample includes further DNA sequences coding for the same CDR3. This CDR3 is CASSLSGSNEQFF. In DNA, the CDR3 is TGTGCCAGCAGCTTAAGTGGGAGCAATGAGCAGTTCTTC. This chain joins TRBV7-3 and TRBJ2-1; the D gene is possibly TRBD2 (5 bases). Looked up from germline, CDR1 is SGHTA and CDR2 is FQGTGA. This CDR3 spans 13 amino acids. V gave up 1 base and J gave up 6 bases, with 7 bases separating them. Variable domain in full (rest from reference TRBV7-3 and TRBJ2-1): GAGVSQTPSNKVTEKGKYVELRCDPISGHTALYWYRQSLGQGPEFLIYFQGTGAADDSGLPNDRFFAVRPEGSVSTLKIQRTERGDSAVYLCASSLSGSNEQFFGPGTRLTVL.

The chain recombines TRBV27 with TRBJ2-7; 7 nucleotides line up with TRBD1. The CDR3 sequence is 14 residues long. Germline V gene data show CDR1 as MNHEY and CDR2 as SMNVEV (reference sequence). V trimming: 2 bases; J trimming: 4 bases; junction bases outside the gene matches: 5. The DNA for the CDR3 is TGTGCCAGCAGTTTACCGGACAGGCCATACGAGCAGTACTTC. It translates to CASSLPDRPYEQYF.

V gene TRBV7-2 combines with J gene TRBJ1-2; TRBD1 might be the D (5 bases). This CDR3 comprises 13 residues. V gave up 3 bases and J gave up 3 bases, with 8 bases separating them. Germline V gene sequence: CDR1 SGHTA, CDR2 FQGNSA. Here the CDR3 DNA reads TGTGCCAGCAGCTTTATGACAGACTATGGCTACACCTTC. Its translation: CASSFMTDYGYTF.

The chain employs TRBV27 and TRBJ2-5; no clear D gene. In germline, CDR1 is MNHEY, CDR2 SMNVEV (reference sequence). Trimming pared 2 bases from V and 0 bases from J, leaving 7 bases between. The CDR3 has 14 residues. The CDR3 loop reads CASSLNLHQETQYF. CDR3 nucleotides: TGTGCCAGCAGTTTAAACTTGCACCAAGAGACCCAGTACTTC.

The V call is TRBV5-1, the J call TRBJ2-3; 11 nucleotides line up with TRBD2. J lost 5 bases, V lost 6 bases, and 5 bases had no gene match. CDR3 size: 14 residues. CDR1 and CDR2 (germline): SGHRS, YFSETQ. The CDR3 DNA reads TGCGCCAGCAAACTAGCGGGAGCGAGAGATACGCAGTATTTT. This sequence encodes CASKLAGARDTQYF.

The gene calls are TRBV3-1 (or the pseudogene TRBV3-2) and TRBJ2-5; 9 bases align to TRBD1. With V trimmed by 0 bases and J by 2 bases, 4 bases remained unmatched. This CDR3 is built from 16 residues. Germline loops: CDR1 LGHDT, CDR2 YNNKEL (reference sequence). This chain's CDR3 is CASSQDLQGAQETQYF. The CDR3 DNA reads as TGTGCCAGCAGCCAAGATCTACAGGGGGCACAAGAGACCCAGTACTTC.

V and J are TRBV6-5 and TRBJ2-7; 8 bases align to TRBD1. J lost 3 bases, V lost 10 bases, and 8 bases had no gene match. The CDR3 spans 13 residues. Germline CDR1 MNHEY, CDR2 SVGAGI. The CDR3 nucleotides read TGTGCCACTCGGGACAGGCCAATCTACGAGCAGTACTTC. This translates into CATRDRPIYEQYF.